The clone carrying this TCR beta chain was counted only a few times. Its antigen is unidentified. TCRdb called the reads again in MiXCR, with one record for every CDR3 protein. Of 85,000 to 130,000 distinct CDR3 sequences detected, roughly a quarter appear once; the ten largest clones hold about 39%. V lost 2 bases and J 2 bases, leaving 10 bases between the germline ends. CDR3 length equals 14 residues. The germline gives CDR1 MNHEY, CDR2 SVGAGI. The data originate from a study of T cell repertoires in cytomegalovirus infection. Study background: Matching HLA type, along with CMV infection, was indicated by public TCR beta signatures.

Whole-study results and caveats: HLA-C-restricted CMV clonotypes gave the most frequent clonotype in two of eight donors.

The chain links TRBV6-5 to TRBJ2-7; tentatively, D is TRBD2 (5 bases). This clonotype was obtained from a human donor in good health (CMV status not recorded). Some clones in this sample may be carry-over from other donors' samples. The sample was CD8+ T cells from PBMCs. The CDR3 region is CASSYRGAAYEQYF. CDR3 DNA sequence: TGTGCCAGCAGTTACCGGGGAGCCGCCTACGAGCAGTACTTC.